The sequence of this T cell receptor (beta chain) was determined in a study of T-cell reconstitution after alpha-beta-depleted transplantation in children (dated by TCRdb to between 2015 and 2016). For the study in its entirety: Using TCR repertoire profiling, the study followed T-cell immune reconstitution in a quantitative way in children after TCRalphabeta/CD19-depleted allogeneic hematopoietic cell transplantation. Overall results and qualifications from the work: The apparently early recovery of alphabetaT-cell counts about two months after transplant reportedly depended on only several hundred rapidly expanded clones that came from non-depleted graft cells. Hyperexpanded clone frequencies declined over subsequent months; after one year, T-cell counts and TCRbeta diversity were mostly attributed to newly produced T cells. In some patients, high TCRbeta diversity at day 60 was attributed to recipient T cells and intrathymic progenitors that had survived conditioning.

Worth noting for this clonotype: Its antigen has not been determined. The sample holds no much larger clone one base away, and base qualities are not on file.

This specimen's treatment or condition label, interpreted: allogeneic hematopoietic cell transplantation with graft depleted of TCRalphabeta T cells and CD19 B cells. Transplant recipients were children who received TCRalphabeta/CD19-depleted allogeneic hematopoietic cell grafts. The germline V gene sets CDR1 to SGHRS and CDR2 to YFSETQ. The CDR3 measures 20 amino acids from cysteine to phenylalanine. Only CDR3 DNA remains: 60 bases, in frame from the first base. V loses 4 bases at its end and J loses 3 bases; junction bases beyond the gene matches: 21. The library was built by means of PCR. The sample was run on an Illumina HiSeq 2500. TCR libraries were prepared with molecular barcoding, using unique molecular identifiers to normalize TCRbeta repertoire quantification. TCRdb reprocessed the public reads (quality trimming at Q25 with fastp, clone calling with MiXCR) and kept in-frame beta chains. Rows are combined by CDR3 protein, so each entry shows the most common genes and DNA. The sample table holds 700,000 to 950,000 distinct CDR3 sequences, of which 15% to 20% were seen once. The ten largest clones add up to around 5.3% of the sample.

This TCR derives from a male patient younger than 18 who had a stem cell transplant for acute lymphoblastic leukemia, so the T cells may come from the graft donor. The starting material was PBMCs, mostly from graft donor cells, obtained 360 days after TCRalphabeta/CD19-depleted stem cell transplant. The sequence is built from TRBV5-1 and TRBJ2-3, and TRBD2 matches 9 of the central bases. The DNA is TGCGCCAGCAGCCCCCGGGACAGACTCCTAGGACTAGCGAGTACAGATACGCAGTATTTT. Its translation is CASSPRDRLLGLASTDTQYF. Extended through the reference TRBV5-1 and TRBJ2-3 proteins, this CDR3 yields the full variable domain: KAGVTQTPRYLIKTRGQQVTLSCSPISGHRSVSWYQQTPGQGLQFLFEYFSETQRNKGNFPGRFSGRQFSNSRSEMNVSTLELGDSALYLCASSPRDRLLGLASTDTQYFGPGTRLTVL.